This T cell receptor beta chain derives from a study of cytomegalovirus exposure and HLA in healthy donors. Study background: Inside one of the first data releases sat about 85 million unique TCRs taken from HLA-typed donors. Study-wide results and limits: With later analysis, a missense DCLRE1C variant became linked to TCR beta V- and J-gene trimming. Segments of the TCR beta V type were, in most cases, productive about 87% or about 30% of the time in an earlier analysis.

The study ran its PCR with 60 Vbeta and 13 Jbeta primers. Measured with immunoSEQ multiplex PCR; TCRdb has only the in-frame clones, and not every one. The top ten hold roughly 2.5% of the sample, which has 95,000 to 120,000 clones, over 65% seen once. The CDR3 consists of 14 residues. V dropped 0 bases and J dropped 2 bases, with 8 bases sitting between them. Germline CDR1 and CDR2: GTSNPN and SVGIG (reference sequence). Regarding donors, all were healthy bone marrow donors. In regard to this clone: Its antigen is currently unknown.

Sequencing was carried out using PBMCs. This clonotype originated in a woman aged 18-30 years in good health and CMV-seronegative. The V call is TRBV30, the J call TRBJ1-5; D ambiguous. Here the CDR3 reads CAWSVGQRNQPQHF. In DNA, the CDR3 is TGTGCCTGGAGTGTTGGGCAGCGCAATCAGCCCCAGCATTTT.